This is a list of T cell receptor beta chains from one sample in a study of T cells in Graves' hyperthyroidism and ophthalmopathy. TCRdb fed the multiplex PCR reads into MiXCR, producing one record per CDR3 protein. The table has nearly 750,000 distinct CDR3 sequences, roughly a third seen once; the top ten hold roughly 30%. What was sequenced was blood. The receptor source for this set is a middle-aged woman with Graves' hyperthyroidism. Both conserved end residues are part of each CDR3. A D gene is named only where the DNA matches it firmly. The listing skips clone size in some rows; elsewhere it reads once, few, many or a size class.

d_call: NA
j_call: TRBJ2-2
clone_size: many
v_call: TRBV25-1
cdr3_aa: CASSGRPNTGELFF
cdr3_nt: TGTGCCAGCAGCGGCAGGCCGAACACCGGGGAGCTGTTTTTT

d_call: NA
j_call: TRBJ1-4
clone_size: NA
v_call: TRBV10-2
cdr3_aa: CASSPRDSHEKLFF
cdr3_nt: TGTGCCAGCAGTCCAAGGGATAGTCATGAAAAACTGTTTTTT

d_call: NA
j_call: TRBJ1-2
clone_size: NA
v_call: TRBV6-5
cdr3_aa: CASSQGPPANYGYTF
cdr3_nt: TGTGCCAGCAGTCAGGGCCCACCAGCTAACTATGGCTACACCTTC

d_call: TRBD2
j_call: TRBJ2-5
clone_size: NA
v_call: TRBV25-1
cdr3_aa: CASSASGLAGGGETQYF
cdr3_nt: TGTGCCAGCAGTGCTTCTGGACTAGCGGGAGGTGGAGAGACCCAGTACTTC

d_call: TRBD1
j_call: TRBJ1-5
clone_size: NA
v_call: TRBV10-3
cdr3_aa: CASSPGTVDQPQHF
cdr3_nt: TGTGCCAGCAGTCCCGGGACAGTTGATCAGCCCCAGCATTTT

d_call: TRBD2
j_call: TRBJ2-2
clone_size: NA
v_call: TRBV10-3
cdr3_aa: CASGGLALSTGELFF
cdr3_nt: TGTGCCAGCGGGGGTTTGGCATTATCGACCGGGGAGCTGTTTTTT

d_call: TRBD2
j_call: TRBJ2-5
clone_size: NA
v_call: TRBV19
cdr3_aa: CASSKAGTSGQETQYF
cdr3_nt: TGTGCCAGTAGTAAGGCCGGGACTAGCGGGCAAGAGACCCAGTACTTC

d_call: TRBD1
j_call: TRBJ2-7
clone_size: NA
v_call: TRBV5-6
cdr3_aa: CASSETGVLSYEQYF
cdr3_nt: TGTGCCAGCAGCGAGACAGGGGTCCTCTCCTACGAGCAGTACTTC

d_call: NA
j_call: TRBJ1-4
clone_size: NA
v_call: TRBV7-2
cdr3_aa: CASSAQIGLEKLFF
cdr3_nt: TGTGCCAGCAGCGCCCAAATAGGTCTTGAAAAACTGTTTTTT

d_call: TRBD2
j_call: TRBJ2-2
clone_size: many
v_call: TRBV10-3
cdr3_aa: CAIRINSGFTGELFF
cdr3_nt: TGTGCCATCAGGATAAATAGCGGGTTCACCGGGGAGCTGTTTTTT

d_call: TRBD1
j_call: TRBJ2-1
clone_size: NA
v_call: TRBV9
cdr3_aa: CASSVDGQGYNEQFF
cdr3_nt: TGTGCCAGCAGCGTAGATGGACAGGGTTACAATGAGCAGTTCTTC

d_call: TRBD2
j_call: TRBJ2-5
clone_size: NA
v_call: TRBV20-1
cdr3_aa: CSASFGLAGKETQYF
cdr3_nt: TGCAGTGCTAGCTTTGGGCTAGCGGGGAAAGAGACCCAGTACTTC

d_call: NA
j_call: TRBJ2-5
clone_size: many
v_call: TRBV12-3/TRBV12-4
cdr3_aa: CASSLPGTQETQYF
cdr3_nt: TGTGCCAGCAGCTTGCCCGGGACGCAAGAGACCCAGTACTTC

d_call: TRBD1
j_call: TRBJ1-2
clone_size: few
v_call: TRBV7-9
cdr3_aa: CASSQEGTGGHGYTF
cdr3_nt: TGCGCCAGCAGCCAAGAGGGGACAGGAGGCCATGGCTACACCTTC

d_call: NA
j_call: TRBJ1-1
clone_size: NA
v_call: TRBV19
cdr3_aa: CASSIGDRGGTEAFF
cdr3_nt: TGTGCCAGTAGTATAGGGGATAGGGGAGGCACTGAAGCTTTCTTT

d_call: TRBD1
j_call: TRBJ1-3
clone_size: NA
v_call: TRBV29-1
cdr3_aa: CSVEDNRGFSGNTIYF
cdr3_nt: TGCAGCGTTGAAGATAACAGGGGATTCTCTGGAAACACCATATATTTT

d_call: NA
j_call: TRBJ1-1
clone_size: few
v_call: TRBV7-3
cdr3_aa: CASSHVPGGTEAFF
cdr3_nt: TGCGCCAGCAGCCATGTACCCGGGGGCACTGAAGCTTTCTTT

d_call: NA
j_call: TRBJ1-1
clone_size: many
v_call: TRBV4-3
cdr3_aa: CASSQRIRTEAFF
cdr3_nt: TGCGCCAGCAGCCAACGAATACGGACTGAAGCTTTCTTT

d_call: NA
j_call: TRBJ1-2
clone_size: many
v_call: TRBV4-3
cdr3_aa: CASSQDVRIYGYTF
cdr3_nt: TGCGCCAGCAGCCAAGATGTAAGGATCTATGGCTACACCTTC

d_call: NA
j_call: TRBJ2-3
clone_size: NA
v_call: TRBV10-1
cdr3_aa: CASSLSLPSTDTQYF
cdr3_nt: TGTGCCAGCAGTTTGTCGTTGCCTAGCACAGATACGCAGTATTTT

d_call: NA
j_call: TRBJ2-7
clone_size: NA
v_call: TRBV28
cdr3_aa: CASSLAGEGAYEQYF
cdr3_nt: TGTGCCAGCAGTTTAGCGGGAGAGGGGGCCTACGAGCAGTACTTC

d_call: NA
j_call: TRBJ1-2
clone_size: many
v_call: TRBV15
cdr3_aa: CATSRDRWGDYGYTF
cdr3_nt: TGTGCCACCAGCAGAGACCGGTGGGGGGACTATGGCTACACCTTC

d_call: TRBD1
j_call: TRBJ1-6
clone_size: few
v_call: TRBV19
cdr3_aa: CASSLTGQRSYNSPLHF
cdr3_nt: TGTGCCAGTAGCCTCACGGGACAGCGCTCCTATAATTCACCCCTCCACTTT

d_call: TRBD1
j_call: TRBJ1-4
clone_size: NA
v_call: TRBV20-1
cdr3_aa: CSASPGGEKLFF
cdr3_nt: TGCAGTGCTAGTCCAGGGGGAGAAAAACTGTTTTTT

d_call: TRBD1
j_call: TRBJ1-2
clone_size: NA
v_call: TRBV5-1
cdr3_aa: CASDPGQGHGYTF
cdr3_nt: TGCGCCAGCGATCCGGGACAGGGGCACGGCTACACCTTC

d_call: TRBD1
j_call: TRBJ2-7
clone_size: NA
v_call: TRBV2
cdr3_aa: CASMFGTDSYEQYF
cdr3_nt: TGTGCCAGCATGTTCGGGACAGACTCCTACGAGCAGTACTTC

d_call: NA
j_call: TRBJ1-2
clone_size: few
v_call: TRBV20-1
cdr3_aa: CSAPISAGQLYGYTF
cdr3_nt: TGCAGTGCTCCCATATCCGCCGGACAGCTCTATGGCTACACCTTC

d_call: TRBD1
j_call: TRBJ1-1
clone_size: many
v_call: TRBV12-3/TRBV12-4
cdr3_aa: CASRETGGNTEAFF
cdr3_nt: TGTGCCAGCAGGGAGACAGGGGGGAACACTGAAGCTTTCTTT

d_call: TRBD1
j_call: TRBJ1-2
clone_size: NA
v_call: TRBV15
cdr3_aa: CATSRAGQGAGYTF
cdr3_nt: TGTGCCACCAGCAGAGCAGGACAGGGCGCTGGCTACACCTTC

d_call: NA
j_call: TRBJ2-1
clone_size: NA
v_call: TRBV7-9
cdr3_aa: CASSPWDSSYNEQFF
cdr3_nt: TGTGCCAGCAGCCCTTGGGACTCCTCCTACAATGAGCAGTTCTTC

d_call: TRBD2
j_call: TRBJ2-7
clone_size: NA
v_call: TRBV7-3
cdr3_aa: CASTSNPGGRSYEQYF
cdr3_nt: TGTGCCAGCACCTCCAACCCGGGGGGGAGGTCGTACGAGCAGTACTTC

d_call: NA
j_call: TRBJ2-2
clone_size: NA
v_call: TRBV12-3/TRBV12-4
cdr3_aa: CASSLRGHPLEELFF
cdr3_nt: TGTGCCAGCAGTTTAAGGGGACATCCCCTCGAGGAGCTGTTTTTT

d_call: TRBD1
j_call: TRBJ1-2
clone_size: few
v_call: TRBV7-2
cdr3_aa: CASSLWTGPSGYTF
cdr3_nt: TGTGCCAGCAGCTTATGGACAGGGCCAAGTGGCTACACCTTC

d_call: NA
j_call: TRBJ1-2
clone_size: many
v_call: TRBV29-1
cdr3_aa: CSVEIGSYYGYTF
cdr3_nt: TGCAGCGTTGAAATAGGAAGCTACTATGGCTACACCTTC

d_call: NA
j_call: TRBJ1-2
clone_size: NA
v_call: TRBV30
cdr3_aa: CAWRGSSYGYTF
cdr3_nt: TGTGCCTGGAGGGGATCGAGCTATGGCTACACCTTC

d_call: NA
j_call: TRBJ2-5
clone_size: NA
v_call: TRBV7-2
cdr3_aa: CASSPSGQLLTETQYF
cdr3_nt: TGTGCCAGCAGCCCCTCCGGACAGCTTTTGACGGAGACCCAGTACTTC

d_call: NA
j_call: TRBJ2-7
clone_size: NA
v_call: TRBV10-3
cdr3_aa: CAISLFETQWGYEQYF
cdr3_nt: TGTGCCATCAGTCTCTTTGAAACACAATGGGGCTACGAGCAGTACTTC

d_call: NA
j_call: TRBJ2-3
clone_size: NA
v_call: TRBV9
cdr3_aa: CASSATAISGTDTQYF
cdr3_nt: TGTGCCAGCAGCGCTACGGCCATAAGTGGCACAGATACGCAGTATTTT

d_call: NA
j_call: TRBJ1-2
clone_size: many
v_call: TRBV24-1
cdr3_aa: CATSDLSAGYGYTF
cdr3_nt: TGTGCCACCAGTGATTTGTCGGCAGGGTATGGCTACACCTTC

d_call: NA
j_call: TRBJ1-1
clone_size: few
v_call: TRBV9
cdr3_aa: CASSPQDGAGTEAFF
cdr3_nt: TGTGCCAGCAGCCCCCAGGATGGGGCGGGAACTGAAGCTTTCTTT

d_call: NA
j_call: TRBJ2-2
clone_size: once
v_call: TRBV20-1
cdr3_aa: CSAPTDTGELFF
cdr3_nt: TGCAGTGCCCCCACCGACACCGGGGAGCTGTTTTTT

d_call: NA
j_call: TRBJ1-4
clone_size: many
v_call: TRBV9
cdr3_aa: CASSASGQAGEKLFF
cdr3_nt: TGTGCCAGCAGCGCCTCTGGGCAGGCCGGGGAAAAACTGTTTTTT

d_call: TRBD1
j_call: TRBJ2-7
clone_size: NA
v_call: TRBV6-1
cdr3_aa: CASSMTGVHDEQYF
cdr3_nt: TGTGCCAGCAGTATGACAGGGGTTCACGACGAGCAGTACTTC

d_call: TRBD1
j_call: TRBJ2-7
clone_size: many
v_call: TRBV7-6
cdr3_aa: CASSFTGGTGFYEQYF
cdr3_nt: TGTGCCAGCAGCTTCACAGGGGGCACGGGTTTCTACGAGCAGTACTTC

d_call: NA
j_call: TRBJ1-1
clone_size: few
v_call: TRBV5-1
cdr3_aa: CASSLGWGSGTEAFF
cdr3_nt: TGCGCCAGCAGCTTGGGGTGGGGGAGTGGGACTGAAGCTTTCTTT

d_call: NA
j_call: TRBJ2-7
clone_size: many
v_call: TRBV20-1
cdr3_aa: CSAGGQSTYEQYF
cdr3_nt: TGCAGTGCCGGAGGACAGAGTACCTACGAGCAGTACTTC

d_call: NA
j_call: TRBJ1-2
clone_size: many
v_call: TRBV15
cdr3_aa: CATSRVETNYGYTF
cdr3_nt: TGTGCCACCAGCAGAGTGGAGACTAACTATGGCTACACCTTC

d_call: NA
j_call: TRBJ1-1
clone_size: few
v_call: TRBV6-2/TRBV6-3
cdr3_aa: CASSYSPAKNTEAFF
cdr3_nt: TGTGCCAGCAGTTACTCGCCGGCTAAGAACACTGAAGCTTTCTTT

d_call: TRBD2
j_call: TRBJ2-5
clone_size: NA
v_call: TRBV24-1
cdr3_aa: CASSPTSGAYQETQYF
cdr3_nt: TGTGCCAGCAGCCCAACTAGCGGGGCGTACCAAGAGACCCAGTACTTC

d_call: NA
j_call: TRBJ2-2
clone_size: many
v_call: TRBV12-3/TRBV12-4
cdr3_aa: CASSPTANTGELFF
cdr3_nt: TGTGCCAGCAGTCCGACAGCGAACACCGGGGAGCTGTTTTTT

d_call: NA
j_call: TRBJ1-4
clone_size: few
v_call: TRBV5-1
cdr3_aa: CASSLDPGTNEKLFF
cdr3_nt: TGCGCCAGCAGCTTGGACCCCGGAACTAATGAAAAACTGTTTTTT

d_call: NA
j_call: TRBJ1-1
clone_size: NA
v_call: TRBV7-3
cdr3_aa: CASSLHNYAPASNTEAFF
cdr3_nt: TGTGCCAGCAGCTTACACAACTATGCGCCGGCGTCGAACACTGAAGCTTTCTTT

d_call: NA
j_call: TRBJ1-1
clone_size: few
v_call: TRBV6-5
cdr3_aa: CASRKGGEGTEAFF
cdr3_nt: TGTGCCAGCCGCAAAGGGGGGGAGGGGACTGAAGCTTTCTTT

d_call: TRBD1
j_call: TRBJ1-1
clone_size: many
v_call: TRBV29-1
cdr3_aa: CSVKQGEKAFF
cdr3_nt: TGCAGCGTGAAACAGGGGGAAAAAGCTTTCTTT

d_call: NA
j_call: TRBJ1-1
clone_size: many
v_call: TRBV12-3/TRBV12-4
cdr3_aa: CASWDRPMNTEAFF
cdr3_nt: TGTGCCAGTTGGGACCGCCCAATGAACACTGAAGCTTTCTTT